Listed below are T cell receptor beta chains from one sample, sequenced in a study of technical replicates of blood from a handful of donors. Clones were read by immunoSEQ multiplex PCR, and TCRdb kept only the in-frame ones, dropping some. The table has about 73,000 clones, 93% seen once. Sequenced sample: T cells isolated from PBMCs. The receptor source for this set is a human donor in good health. The CDR3 runs from the conserved cysteine through the conserved F or W. A D gene is named only where the DNA matches it firmly. Where a row states a size, it is once, few, many or the class of an expanded clone; other rows omit it.

clone size	D gene	J gene	V gene	CDR3 DNA	CDR3 protein
.	.	TRBJ2-4	TRBV25-1	TGTGCCAGCAGTGAAGTGGGGGGGGGCAACATTCAGTACTTC	CASSEVGGGNIQYF
.	TRBD1	TRBJ1-1	TRBV6-5	TGTGCCAGCAGCCCTTGGGACAGGCTTAACACTGAAGCTTTCTTT	CASSPWDRLNTEAFF
.	.	TRBJ1-1	TRBV27	TGTGCCAGCAGTTTATACCAGGCGCGCACTGAAGCTTTCTTT	CASSLYQARTEAFF
.	.	TRBJ2-5	TRBV27	TGTGCCAGCAGCTACATGTACGGGGAGACCCAGTACTTC	CASSYMYGETQYF
.	.	TRBJ1-2	TRBV11-3	TGTGCCAGCAGGGCGGAGGGGGGGCGGGATGGCTACACCTTC	CASRAEGGRDGYTF
.	.	TRBJ2-7	TRBV7-8	TGTGCCAGCAGCCTGACACCCTTCTCCTACGAGCAGTACTTC	CASSLTPFSYEQYF
.	.	TRBJ2-3	TRBV29-1	TGCAGCGTTACAGGGGAGGGCACAGATACGCAGTATTTT	CSVTGEGTDTQYF
.	TRBD1	TRBJ2-1	TRBV6-5	TGTGCCAGCAGTTACTCGGGGCAGGGGGCCTACAATGAGCAGTTCTTC	CASSYSGQGAYNEQFF
once	.	TRBJ1-3	TRBV19	TGTGCCAGTAAAGGCCTGGAGGCGGGAAACACCATATATTTT	CASKGLEAGNTIYF
once	.	TRBJ2-1	TRBV4-1	TGCGCCAGCAGGATGGACAACTCAGAGGAGCAGTTCTTC	CASRMDNSEEQFF
.	.	TRBJ1-1	TRBV6-5	TGTGCCAGCAGTTACTCGAGAAATATTATGAACACTGAAGCTTTCTTT	CASSYSRNIMNTEAFF
.	.	TRBJ1-2	TRBV12-5	TGTGCTAGTGGTTTACGCCTGAGTTCTGGCTACACCTTC	CASGLRLSSGYTF
.	.	TRBJ2-7	TRBV28	TGTGCCAGCAGTTTCCGCTACGAGCAGTACTTC	CASSFRYEQYF
.	.	TRBJ2-7	TRBV6-6	TGTGCCAGCAGCCAAACAGGCTACGAGCAGTACTTC	CASSQTGYEQYF
.	TRBD1	TRBJ1-2	TRBV7-9	TGTGCCAGCAGCCCCGGACAGGGAATCCCTGGCTACACCTTC	CASSPGQGIPGYTF
.	.	TRBJ2-7	TRBV5-1	TGCGCCAGCCGCGGGACTGATAGCTCCTACGAGCAGTACTTC	CASRGTDSSYEQYF
.	.	TRBJ2-7	TRBV5-4	TGTGCCAGCAGTATATCGGGAGATCGTGAGCAGTACTTC	CASSISGDREQYF
.	TRBD2	TRBJ2-7	TRBV27	TGTGCCAGCAGTTCCGACCAGGGAGGGTACGAGCAGTACTTC	CASSSDQGGYEQYF
.	.	TRBJ1-1	TRBV28	TGTGCCAGCAGTTCGACAACTCCGAACACTGAAGCTTTCTTT	CASSSTTPNTEAFF
.	TRBD2	TRBJ2-1	TRBV4-1	TGCGCCAGCAGCCCACAGGGAAGAGGCGGGAGGCCTTCCTACAATGAGCAGTTCTTC	CASSPQGRGGRPSYNEQFF
.	TRBD1	TRBJ1-3	TRBV6-1	TGTGCCAGCAGTCCACAACCCGACAGGGGCAACACCATATATTTT	CASSPQPDRGNTIYF
.	.	TRBJ1-1	TRBV6-5	TGTGCCAGCAGTTACGCCACCAGAGGGACTGAAGCTTTCTTT	CASSYATRGTEAFF
.	.	TRBJ1-5	TRBV6-6	TGTGCCAGCAGTTACTCGAACGGGTTTAGCAATCAGCCCCAGCATTTT	CASSYSNGFSNQPQHF
.	.	TRBJ1-6	TRBV7-9	TGTGCCAGCAGCTCCCCCAGCGGCGGGGGGAGTTCACCCCTCCACTTT	CASSSPSGGGSSPLHF